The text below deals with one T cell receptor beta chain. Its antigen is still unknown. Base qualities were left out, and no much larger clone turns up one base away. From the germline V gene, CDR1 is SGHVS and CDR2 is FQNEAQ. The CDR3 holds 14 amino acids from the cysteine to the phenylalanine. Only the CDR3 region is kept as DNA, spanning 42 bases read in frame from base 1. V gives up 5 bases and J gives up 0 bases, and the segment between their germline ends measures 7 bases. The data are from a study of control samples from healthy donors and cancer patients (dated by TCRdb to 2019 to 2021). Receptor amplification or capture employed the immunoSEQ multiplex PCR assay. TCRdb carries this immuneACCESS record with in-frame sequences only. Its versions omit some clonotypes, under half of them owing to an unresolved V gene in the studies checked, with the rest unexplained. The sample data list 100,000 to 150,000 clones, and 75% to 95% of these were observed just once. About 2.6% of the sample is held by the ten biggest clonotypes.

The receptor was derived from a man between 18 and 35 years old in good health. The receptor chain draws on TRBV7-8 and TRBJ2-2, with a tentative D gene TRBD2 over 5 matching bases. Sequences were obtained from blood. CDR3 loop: CASSKGANTGELFF. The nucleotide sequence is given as TGTGCCAGCAGCAAGGGAGCGAACACCGGGGAGCTGTTTTTT.